The 26 T cell receptor beta chains listed next were all sequenced from one sample in a study of neoadjuvant anti-PD-1 for oral cavity cancer. Here immunoSEQ multiplex PCR was the method, and the copy in TCRdb shows in-frame clones only, minus some. Here the sample spans 6,500 to 7,500 clones, under 55% being singletons. This specimen consisted of tumor tissue, obtained before nivolumab (anti-PD-1) treatment. These receptors all stem from a person aged 35-79 years with oral cavity squamous cell carcinoma.

This clone counts as medium-sized. V gene TRBV2 combines with J gene TRBJ2-5, with 8 nucleotides matching TRBD1. There are 15 residues in the CDR3. V was clipped by 3 bases and J by 7 bases; unmatched bases: 10. Germline values: CDR1 SNHLY, CDR2 FYNNEI. CDR3 region: CASSDFRGPGGTQYF. Written as DNA, the CDR3 is TGTGCCAGCAGTGATTTCAGGGGGCCAGGAGGGACCCAGTACTTC. The variable domain in full, completed from reference TRBV2 and TRBJ2-5, reads EPEVTQTPSHQVTQMGQEVILRCVPISNHLYFYWYRQILGQKVEFLVSFYNNEISEKSEIFDDQFSVERPDGSNFTLKIRSTKLEDSAMYFCASSDFRGPGGTQYFGPGTRLLVL.

The chain combines TRBV12-5 with TRBJ2-1; 14 bases map to TRBD2. The V gene end was trimmed by 6 bases and the J gene end by 0 bases; junction bases not matched to a gene: 7. Germline V lookup: CDR1 LGHNT, CDR2 FRNRAP. The CDR3 has 18 residues. The CDR3 nucleotides read TGTGCTAGTGGGAAAACTGGACTAGCGGGGGGCTCCTACAATGAGCAGTTCTTC. Translated: CASGKTGLAGGSYNEQFF.

This clone has only a few counts. The chain uses TRBV30 and TRBJ1-6; 9 positions match TRBD1. CDR3 length: 12 amino acids. The V gene end was trimmed by 5 bases and the J gene end by 14 bases; junction bases not matched to a gene: 7. From germline, CDR1 is GTSNPN and CDR2 SVGIG (reference sequence). The CDR3, as DNA: TGTGCCTGGGGGGGACAGGGTTTCACCCTCCACTTT. Residues: CAWGGQGFTLHF.

This clone was observed a single time. The V call is TRBV9, the J call TRBJ2-1; tentative D call: TRBD1 (6 bases). Trimming stripped 3 bases from V and 8 bases from J, with 18 bases between. This CDR3 spans 15 amino acids. The germline V gene encodes CDR1 SGDLS and CDR2 YYNGEE. The DNA for the CDR3 is TGTGCCAGCAGCGCCTCAGGGGCCCCAGGCCATGAGCAGTTCTTC. Translating gives CASSASGAPGHEQFF. The complete variable domain, with remaining parts taken from reference TRBV9 and TRBJ2-1, reads DSGVTQTPKHLITATGQRVTLRCSPRSGDLSVYWYQQSLDQGLQFLIQYYNGEERAKGNILERFSAQQFPDLHSELNLSSLELGDSALYFCASSASGAPGHEQFFGPGTRLTVL.

The chain carries TRBV4-1 and TRBJ2-7, with 11 bases matching TRBD1. CDR3 length equals 14 residues. The germline CDR1 and CDR2 sequences are MGHRA and YSYEKL. V lost 4 bases to trimming and J lost 7 bases; unmatched junction nucleotides: 6. The DNA for the CDR3 is TGCGCCAGCAGCCGCGGACAGGGGGCTGGTGAGCAGTACTTC. Translating it yields CASSRGQGAGEQYF.

Relative to its sample, this clone is large (0.1 to 1%). This chain uses TRBV5-1 with TRBJ2-1, with D maybe TRBD1 (6 bases). V lost 0 bases and J 6 bases, leaving 13 bases between the germline ends. The CDR3 is 15 residues long. Germline V lookup: CDR1 SGHRS, CDR2 YFSETQ. The CDR3 nucleotides read TGCGCCAGCAGCTTGGAGGCCAGGGGCCGCAATGAGCAGTTCTTC. It is translated as CASSLEARGRNEQFF.

In its sample, this clone was seen a few times. The chain employs TRBV19 and TRBJ1-1, with 10 bases fitting TRBD1. This CDR3 is 16 amino acids long. With 5 bases clipped from V and 5 bases from J, the junction kept 11 bases outside the gene matches. CDR1 and CDR2 (germline): LNHDA, SQIVND (reference sequence). The CDR3: CASSPRDRGRGTEAFF. CDR3 bases: TGTGCCAGTAGTCCTCGAGACAGGGGGCGAGGGACTGAAGCTTTCTTT. The entire variable domain, with the rest obtained from reference TRBV19 and TRBJ1-1, is as follows: DGGITQSPKYLFRKEGQNVTLSCEQNLNHDAMYWYRQDPGQGLRLIYYSQIVNDFQKGDIAEGYSVSREKKESFPLTVTSAQKNPTAFYLCASSPRDRGRGTEAFFGQGTRLTVV.

This chain connects TRBV6-1 to TRBJ1-1, with D tentatively TRBD1 (5 bases). The CDR3 totals 16 residues. The V end lost 0 bases, the J end lost 3 bases, and 14 bases lay between the germline ends. Per the germline V gene, CDR1 is MNHNS and CDR2 is SASEGT. The CDR3 reads CASSEALGQPYTEAFF. The CDR3 coding sequence is TGTGCCAGCAGTGAAGCGCTTGGACAACCTTACACTGAAGCTTTCTTT.

The chain couples TRBV4-3 to TRBJ1-2, with D perhaps matching TRBD1 (6 bases). The germline V and J ends were trimmed by 2 bases and 4 bases, with 11 bases remaining between them. The CDR3 length is 14 residues. Germline V CDR1 and CDR2: LGHNA, YSLEER. CDR3 protein: CASSQSRGPYGYTF. CDR3 bases: TGCGCCAGCAGCCAATCCCGGGGGCCCTATGGCTACACCTTC.

This clone was counted only a few times. V gene TRBV5-6 combines with J gene TRBJ2-1; D gene ambiguous. The germline gives CDR1 SGHDT, CDR2 YYEEEE. Trimming removed 3 bases from V and 8 bases from J, with 12 bases in between. The CDR3 totals 13 residues. The CDR3 bases are TGTGCCAGCAGCTCGCCGCCGTTCGATGAGCAGTTCTTC. This encodes CASSSPPFDEQFF. Looking up the rest from reference TRBV5-6 and TRBJ2-1 gives the full variable domain: DAGVTQSPTHLIKTRGQQVTLRCSPKSGHDTVSWYQQALGQGPQFIFQYYEEEERQRGNFPDRFSGHQFPNYSSELNVNALLLGDSALYLCASSSPPFDEQFFGPGTRLTVL.

A few counts support this clone. The chain recombines TRBV18 with TRBJ2-2; 9 nucleotides align to TRBD1. The V gene end was trimmed by 4 bases and the J gene end by 4 bases; junction bases not matched to a gene: 4. This CDR3 contains 15 residues. Germline V gene lookup returns CDR1 KGHSH and CDR2 LQKENI. The CDR3 DNA reads TGTGCCAGCTCACGGGACAGGGATGGCACCGGGGAGCTGTTTTTT. This encodes CASSRDRDGTGELFF.

The rearrangement links TRBV18 to TRBJ2-7; TRBD2 matches 8 bases. CDR3 length: 14 residues. V shed 3 bases and J 6 bases; nucleotides not matched to a gene: 7. Germline V gives CDR1 KGHSH, CDR2 LQKENI. CDR3 coding DNA: TGTGCCAGCTCACCGGTCGGGGGGGCGGTCGAGCAGTACTTC. Protein product: CASSPVGGAVEQYF.

This clone showed up just once. The chain couples TRBV18 to TRBJ2-3; D is possibly TRBD2 (5 bases). Per germline, CDR1 KGHSH and CDR2 LQKENI. This CDR3 is 16 amino acids long. V was shortened by 4 bases and J by 0 bases, with 14 bases between the two germline ends. The chain's CDR3 is CASSLFGETSTDTQYF. CDR3 bases: TGTGCCAGCTCACTATTCGGGGAGACAAGCACAGATACGCAGTATTTT.

The V call is TRBV9, the J call TRBJ2-3, with TRBD2 matching 8 bases. Trimming at V came to 4 bases and at J to 3 bases, leaving 13 bases not matched to a gene. The CDR3 sequence is 17 residues long. Germline CDR1 is SGDLS and CDR2 is YYNGEE. Written as DNA, the CDR3 is TGTGCCAGCAGCCCGACTAGCACGGGAGGGTGGACAGATACGCAGTATTTT. It translates to CASSPTSTGGWTDTQYF.

This chain connects TRBV7-8 to TRBJ1-4, with TRBD1 as a possible D gene (6 bases). The V gene's germline CDR1 is SGHVS and CDR2 FQNEAQ. CDR3 length equals 15 residues. Trimming took off 3 bases at V and 7 bases at J, with 15 bases between the two ends. CDR3 sequence reads: CASSLGGGLGEKLFF. The CDR3 DNA sequence: TGTGCCAGCAGCTTGGGCGGGGGGCTGGGTGAAAAACTGTTTTTT. Using reference TRBV7-8 and TRBJ1-4 for the parts outside the CDR3, the full variable domain is GAGVSQSPRYKVAKRGQDVALRCDPISGHVSLFWYQQALGQGPEFLTYFQNEAQLDKSGLPSDRFFAERPEGSVSTLKIQRTQQEDSAVYLCASSLGGGLGEKLFFGSGTQLSVL.

This clone was counted a few times. V gene TRBV7-2 combines with J gene TRBJ2-3; the match to TRBD2 covers 10 bases. Germline V gene sequence: CDR1 SGHTA, CDR2 FQGNSA. The CDR3 spans 16 residues. V lost 1 base, J lost 5 bases, and 6 bases stayed unmatched. The CDR3 nucleotides read TGTGCCAGCAGCTTAGGTGCTAGCGGGGGTGGAGATACGCAGTATTTT. Translating gives CASSLGASGGGDTQYF.

The rearrangement links TRBV7-9 to TRBJ2-5; D is unclear. Per the germline V gene, CDR1 is SEHNR and CDR2 is FQNEAQ (reference sequence). CDR3 length: 14 residues. V was trimmed by 2 bases and J by 4 bases, leaving 11 bases between them. The CDR3 coding sequence is TGTGCCAGCAGCTTATTTGGTCGTTTAGAGACCCAGTACTTC. Encoded protein: CASSLFGRLETQYF.

The J gene is TRBJ1-2, the V gene TRBV4-1, with no clear D. Trimming left V 1 base short and J 0 bases short, with 12 bases between. The CDR3 is made up of 16 amino acids. Germline CDR1 reads MGHRA; CDR2 reads YSYEKL. The CDR3 reads CASSQGVGISNYGYTF. CDR3 in DNA: TGCGCCAGCAGCCAAGGTGTGGGGATATCTAACTATGGCTACACCTTC.

The rearrangement links TRBV28 to TRBJ1-2, with 8 bases lining up with TRBD1. This CDR3 has 14 amino acids. Germline CDR1 reads MDHEN; CDR2 reads SYDVKM. After removal of 3 bases from V and 7 bases from J, the junction contained 7 bases not matched to a gene. CDR3 amino acids: CASSFPGQGFGYTF. DNA for the CDR3: TGTGCCAGCAGTTTCCCCGGACAGGGTTTTGGCTACACCTTC.

The gene calls are TRBV28 and TRBJ1-5, with D possibly TRBD1 on 6 matching bases. Germline V lookup: CDR1 MDHEN, CDR2 SYDVKM. Deletions cut 6 bases from V and 0 bases from J, with 12 bases between. This CDR3 contains 15 residues. The CDR3: CASRKRTDSNQPQHF. The CDR3 DNA is TGTGCCAGCAGAAAAAGGACAGATAGCAATCAGCCCCAGCATTTT.

This sequence joins TRBV6-1 and TRBJ1-6, with TRBD1 as a possible D gene (5 bases). Germline assignment: CDR1 MNHNS and CDR2 SASEGT. V was trimmed by 6 bases and J by 12 bases, leaving 12 bases between them. The CDR3 extends over 12 amino acids. CDR3 nucleotide sequence: TGTGCCAGCAGCTGGGACCACCAACCCCTCCACTTT. Translation gives CASSWDHQPLHF.

This sequence joins TRBV5-6 and TRBJ1-1, with unresolved D. There are 12 residues in the CDR3. The V gene's germline CDR1 is SGHDT and CDR2 YYEEEE. V was clipped by 3 bases and J by 0 bases, with 3 bases between them. CDR3 DNA: TGTGCCAGCAGCTCCGTGAACACTGAAGCTTTCTTT. Protein sequence: CASSSVNTEAFF.

By its share, this clone is medium-sized. The gene calls are TRBV10-2 and TRBJ2-7; 9 positions match TRBD1. The germline V gene encodes CDR1 WSHSY and CDR2 SAAADI. This CDR3 region has 16 residues. Trimming at V came to 0 bases and at J to 6 bases, leaving 9 bases not matched to a gene. The CDR3 sequence: CASSESGTGLIGEQYF. The CDR3, as DNA: TGCGCCAGCAGTGAGTCAGGGACAGGGTTAATCGGCGAGCAGTACTTC.

This chain links TRBV4-3 with TRBJ1-1, with a weak D call TRBD1 (6 bases). Trimming left V 0 bases short and J 6 bases short, with 11 bases between. This CDR3 contains 14 residues. From germline, CDR1 is LGHNA and CDR2 YSLEER. CDR3 amino acids: CASSQDWGAPEAFF. CDR3 in DNA: TGCGCCAGCAGCCAAGATTGGGGGGCACCTGAAGCTTTCTTT.

The J gene is TRBJ1-1, the V gene TRBV7-6, with D unclear. This CDR3 has 14 residues. Trimming took off 5 bases at V and 0 bases at J, with 10 bases between the two ends. Looked up from germline, CDR1 is SGHVS and CDR2 is FNYEAQ. CDR3 residues: CASSHPLVNTEAFF. The CDR3 nucleotides are TGTGCCAGCAGCCACCCTTTGGTGAACACTGAAGCTTTCTTT.

CDR3 residues: CATSRDGGGREQFF. The CDR3 nucleotides are TGTGCCACCAGCAGAGATGGCGGGGGCCGAGAGCAGTTCTTC. The chain couples TRBV15 to TRBJ2-1; TRBD2 might be the D (7 bases). The CDR3 length is 14 residues. Germline lookup yields CDR1 LNHNV and CDR2 YYDKDF (reference sequence). V was trimmed by 0 bases and J by 10 bases, leaving 13 bases between them. The entire variable domain, with the rest obtained from reference TRBV15 and TRBJ2-1, is as follows: DAMVIQNPRYQVTQFGKPVTLSCSQTLNHNVMYWYQQKSSQAPKLLFHYYDKDFNNEADTPDNFQSRRPNTSFCFLDIRSPGLGDTAMYLCATSRDGGGREQFFGPGTRLTVL.